The source of this TCR beta chain is a study of technical replicates of blood from a few donors. Some clones are missing from TCRdb's copy, which holds only in-frame ones; the method was immunoSEQ multiplex PCR. Of tens of thousands of clones in the sample, 80% to 90% were seen once. Trimming removed 1 base at V and 8 bases at J, with 8 bases between. Germline CDR1 and CDR2: GTSNPN and SVGIG (reference sequence). The CDR3 consists of 11 residues. The chain couples TRBV30 to TRBJ1-2; no clear D gene. This TCR was sampled from a human donor in good health. Some clones in this sample may be carry-over from other donors' samples. Source material: PBMCs. CDR3 coding DNA: TGTGCCTGGAGTGGAAGCAGGGGCTACACCTTC. Amino acid sequence: CAWSGSRGYTF.